The 6 T cell receptor beta chains below were found in one sample sequenced in a study of T cells in Graves' hyperthyroidism and ophthalmopathy. What was amplified from RNA transcripts were TCR beta CDR3 regions. Carried out on the TCR CDR3, a first-round RT-PCR used the HTBI primer set. MiXCR, applied by TCRdb to the multiplex PCR reads, yields one record per CDR3 protein. The sample shows hundreds of thousands of distinct CDR3 sequences, roughly 37% of them seen only once. Sequencing was done on a sample of blood. These receptors originate from a man aged 18-30 years with Graves' hyperthyroidism.

This sequence joins TRBV6-4 and TRBJ1-5; possibly TRBD1 for D (5 bases). CDR1 and CDR2 from the germline V gene are MRHNA and SNTAGT. Trimming pared 0 bases from V and 4 bases from J, leaving 13 bases between. The CDR3 runs to 16 residues. CDR3 in amino acids: CASSDSVSGSNQPQHF. Written as DNA, the CDR3 is TGTGCCAGCAGTGACTCGGTTTCAGGGTCAAATCAGCCCCAGCATTTT.

This clonotype was counted between two and nine times. The chain carries TRBV20-1 and TRBJ2-7; 9 nucleotides line up with TRBD2. This CDR3 is 14 amino acids long. The germline V gene encodes CDR1 DFQATT and CDR2 SNEGSKA (reference sequence). Germline trimming cut 6 bases from V and 3 bases from J; bases unmatched to any gene: 9. This chain's CDR3 is CSARPTREGYEQYF. The CDR3 DNA reads TGCAGTGCCAGACCGACGCGGGAGGGCTACGAGCAGTACTTC.

The sample holds many counts of this clonotype. J is TRBJ1-4 and V is TRBV12-3 or TRBV12-4; D gene ambiguous. The V and J ends lost 9 bases and 7 bases respectively, with 6 bases between them. The length of the CDR3 is 10 residues. The CDR3 DNA sequence: TGTGCCAGTCTCGGTGAAAAACTGTTTTTT. Translating it yields CASLGEKLFF.

This clonotype was seen at least ten times. V usage is TRBV7-3 and J usage is TRBJ2-6; no clear D gene. The length of the CDR3 is 15 residues. Germline V CDR1 and CDR2: SGHTA, FQGTGA. V lost 1 base and J 3 bases, leaving 7 bases between the germline ends. CDR3 DNA: TGTGCCAGCAGCTTAATCCGCCGTGGGGCCAACGTCCTGACTTTC. It translates to CASSLIRRGANVLTF.

This clonotype was recorded a few times. The chain links TRBV7-9 to TRBJ1-1; 7 bases map to TRBD1. This CDR3 is built from 18 residues. The V segment lost 5 bases and the J segment 4 bases; nucleotides outside the gene matches: 19. CDR1 is SEHNR, CDR2 FQNEAQ, per germline (reference sequence). The CDR3 nucleotides read TGTGCCAGCAGCCTACCCTCGACAGGGTTCAAGTCGGGCACTGAAGCTTTCTTT. As protein: CASSLPSTGFKSGTEAFF. The variable domain in full, with the rest retrieved from reference TRBV7-9 and TRBJ1-1, is DTGVSQNPRHKITKRGQNVTFRCDPISEHNRLYWYRQTLGQGPEFLTYFQNEAQLEKSRLLSDRFSAERPKGSFSTLEIQRTEQGDSAMYLCASSLPSTGFKSGTEAFFGQGTRLTVV.

The chain has TRBV20-1 and TRBJ1-6, with TRBD1 as a possible D gene (5 bases). The ends were cut back, 3 bases at V and 9 bases at J, with 12 bases in the middle. Germline V lookup: CDR1 DFQATT, CDR2 SNEGSKA (reference sequence). The CDR3 totals 13 residues. CDR3: CSARGLDGSPLHF. The CDR3 region has the DNA TGCAGTGCTAGGGGACTTGACGGTTCACCCCTCCACTTT.